Below are 28 T cell receptor beta chains sequenced from a single sample in a study of cytomegalovirus exposure and HLA in healthy donors. Use of 60 Vbeta and 13 Jbeta primers characterized the PCR. Method: immunoSEQ multiplex PCR; TCRdb's copy keeps in-frame clones and lacks some. The table lists more than 200,000 clones, under 70% of them singletons. Material: PBMCs. These TCRs come from a man aged 40-49 years in good health and CMV-seropositive.

The chain carries TRBV15 and TRBJ2-2, with TRBD1 matching 8 bases. This CDR3 has 14 residues. CDR1 is LNHNV, CDR2 YYDKDF, per germline (reference sequence). Trimming removed 3 bases from V and 6 bases from J; junction bases left unmatched: 3. The CDR3 nucleotides read TGTGCCACCAGCAGGGACAGGGTTGCCGGGGAGCTGTTTTTT. As protein: CATSRDRVAGELFF.

This clone has more than one count but fewer than ten. This chain uses TRBV7-2 with TRBJ2-7, with 9 nucleotides matching TRBD2. J lost 3 bases, V lost 7 bases, and 7 bases had no gene match. The CDR3 extends over 14 amino acids. Germline V lookup: CDR1 SGHTA, CDR2 FQGNSA. The CDR3 region has the DNA TGTGCCAGCACTCTACAGCGGGGGGACTACGAGCAGTACTTC. Encoded protein: CASTLQRGDYEQYF. Full variable domain (rest looked up from reference TRBV7-2 and TRBJ2-7): GAGVSQSPSNKVTEKGKDVELRCDPISGHTALYWYRQSLGQGLEFLIYFQGNSAPDKSGLPSDRFSAERTGGSVSTLTIQRTQQEDSAVYLCASTLQRGDYEQYFGPGTRLTVT.

This clone was observed a single time. The chain carries TRBV10-2 and TRBJ2-4; D uncertain. Germline lookup yields CDR1 WSHSY and CDR2 SAAADI. V lost 0 bases to trimming and J lost 1 base, with 4 bases between them. The CDR3 covers 14 residues. CDR3 in DNA: TGCGCCAGCAGTGAGTCTCGGGCCAAAAACATTCAGTACTTC. It yields the protein CASSESRAKNIQYF.

The gene calls are TRBV11-2 and TRBJ2-5, with 14 bases lining up with TRBD2. The CDR3 is 19 residues long. The germline V gene has CDR1 SGHAT and CDR2 FQNNGV. V trimming: 1 base; J trimming: 5 bases; junction bases outside the gene matches: 12. Here the CDR3 DNA reads TGTGCCAGCAGCTTAGGACTAGCGGGGGGGGAGTTGACTGGGGAGACCCAGTACTTC. Translation: CASSLGLAGGELTGETQYF.

This chain uses TRBV20-1 with TRBJ1-2; D not certain. The CDR3 is 11 residues long. CDR1 is DFQATT and CDR2 is SNEGSKA in the germline V gene (reference sequence). The V end was cut by 6 bases, the J end by 7 bases, with 12 bases between. CDR3 sequence (DNA): TGCAGTGCCCCTACCCGGGGTGGCTACACCTTC. It yields the protein CSAPTRGGYTF.

This clone turned up a few times. The gene calls are TRBV6-1 and TRBJ2-7, with a weak D call TRBD1 (6 bases). This CDR3 is built from 15 residues. Germline CDR1 reads MNHNS; CDR2 reads SASEGT. The ends were cut back, 6 bases at V and 0 bases at J, with 15 bases in the middle. The CDR3 loop is CASRHNRELSYEQYF. In DNA, the CDR3 is TGTGCCAGCAGGCACAACAGGGAACTCTCCTACGAGCAGTACTTC.

This clone was found once. This chain connects TRBV11-2 to TRBJ1-6; D not resolved. The CDR3 extends over 12 amino acids. V was trimmed by 1 base and J by 10 bases, leaving 5 bases between them. CDR1 SGHAT and CDR2 FQNNGV come from the germline V gene. CDR3 coding DNA: TGTGCCAGCAGCTTAGGGCCCTCACCCCTCCACTTT. This encodes CASSLGPSPLHF. Together with reference TRBV11-2 and TRBJ1-6, the CDR3 gives the full variable domain: EAGVAQSPRYKIIEKRQSVAFWCNPISGHATLYWYQQILGQGPKLLIQFQNNGVVDDSQLPKDRFSAERLKGVDSTLKIQPAKLEDSAVYLCASSLGPSPLHFGNGTRLTVT.

V gene TRBV5-1 combines with J gene TRBJ1-2; weak D call: TRBD1 (6 bases). Trimming shortened V by 2 bases and J by 3 bases, and 14 bases separated the two germline ends. The CDR3 length is 15 residues. Germline-derived CDR1 and CDR2 are SGHRS and YFSETQ. The CDR3 protein is CASSLVGRGDYGYTF. The CDR3 nucleotides are TGCGCCAGCAGCTTAGTGGGCAGGGGTGACTATGGCTACACCTTC.

This clone was observed once. This chain uses TRBV5-1 with TRBJ1-3; tentative D call: TRBD1 (5 bases). Trimming shortened V by 0 bases and J by 4 bases, and 11 bases separated the two germline ends. Germline V lookup: CDR1 SGHRS, CDR2 YFSETQ. This CDR3 is built from 15 residues. The CDR3 coding sequence is TGCGCCAGCAGCTTGGGGGGCCTTGGGGGAAACACCATATATTTT. Protein product: CASSLGGLGGNTIYF.

J is TRBJ2-5 and V is TRBV15; TRBD1 is a possible D gene (5 bases). Germline V lookup: CDR1 LNHNV, CDR2 YYDKDF (reference sequence). CDR3 length: 15 amino acids. Trimming removed 3 bases from V and 4 bases from J, with 15 bases in between. The CDR3 bases are TGTGCCACCAGCAGGGATTCGTGGGGCACAGAGACCCAGTACTTC. This gives the protein CATSRDSWGTETQYF.

The genes are TRBV29-1 and TRBJ1-3, with a weak D call TRBD1 (5 bases). Germline CDR1 SQVTM, CDR2 ANQGSEA. The CDR3 has 15 residues. The V gene lost 4 bases and the J gene lost 3 bases, with 16 bases spanning the gap. The CDR3 protein is CSVVGSRGVGNTIYF. DNA for the CDR3: TGCAGCGTTGTGGGGTCCCGGGGGGTTGGAAACACCATATATTTT.

The J gene is TRBJ2-7, the V gene TRBV6-6; D is possibly TRBD2 (5 bases). The CDR3 is 12 residues long. Trimming left V 10 bases short and J 5 bases short, with 15 bases between. Germline CDR1 is MNHNY and CDR2 is SVGAGI (reference sequence). The CDR3 region is CATGPEEDEQYF. The DNA of the CDR3 is TGTGCCACCGGACCTGAGGAGGACGAGCAGTACTTC.

The V and J genes are TRBV4-3 and TRBJ1-5; D not resolved. V was cut by 0 bases and J by 0 bases, with 15 bases left in between. The length of the CDR3 is 18 residues. Germline CDR1 LGHNA, CDR2 YSLEER. The CDR3 region has the DNA TGCGCCAGCAGCCAAGATGGTGGAGGGAGGGATAGCAATCAGCCCCAGCATTTT. The encoded protein is CASSQDGGGRDSNQPQHF.

This clone turned up a few times. V and J are TRBV7-9 and TRBJ1-1; 8 bases are shared with TRBD1. Trimming cost V 5 bases and J 4 bases; bases outside gene matches: 3. Germline V lookup: CDR1 SEHNR, CDR2 FQNEAQ (reference sequence). The CDR3 sequence is 13 residues long. CDR3 loop: CASSPTGGTEAFF. The CDR3 DNA follows: TGTGCCAGCAGCCCAACAGGGGGCACTGAAGCTTTCTTT. The variable domain in full, completed from reference TRBV7-9 and TRBJ1-1, reads DTGVSQNPRHKITKRGQNVTFRCDPISEHNRLYWYRQTLGQGPEFLTYFQNEAQLEKSRLLSDRFSAERPKGSFSTLEIQRTEQGDSAMYLCASSPTGGTEAFFGQGTRLTVV.

In the case of this clone: Relative to the germline gene, one junction end is altered; a read error may explain this. The sample has other DNA sequences that encode this CDR3 too. The genes are TRBV6-6 and TRBJ1-1, with TRBD1 identical over 7 bases. The CDR3 sequence is 15 residues long. Per germline, CDR1 MNHNY and CDR2 SVGAGI (reference sequence). The CDR3 loop is CASRSGGGKNTEAFF. Written as DNA, the CDR3 is TGTGCCAGCCGATCAGGGGGTGGGAAGAACACTGAAGCCTTCTTT.

J is TRBJ1-4 and V is TRBV11-1; D is uncertain. V dropped 3 bases and J dropped 0 bases, with 5 bases sitting between them. Germline V gene lookup returns CDR1 SGHAT and CDR2 FQDESV (reference sequence). This CDR3 has 14 amino acids. CDR3 sequence (DNA): TGTGCCAGCAGCTTGAGCGCAACTAATGAAAAACTGTTTTTT. Its translation: CASSLSATNEKLFF. Full variable domain (rest looked up from reference TRBV11-1 and TRBJ1-4): EAEVAQSPRYKITEKSQAVAFWCDPISGHATLYWYRQILGQGPELLVQFQDESVVDDSQLPKDRFSAERLKGVDSTLKIQPAELGDSAMYLCASSLSATNEKLFFGSGTQLSVL.

The rearrangement links TRBV4-1 to TRBJ2-7; tentatively, D is TRBD2 (6 bases). V lost 0 bases and J lost 1, with 13 bases in between. This CDR3 has 16 amino acids. Looked up from germline, CDR1 is MGHRA and CDR2 is YSYEKL. The CDR3 region has the DNA TGCGCCAGCAGCCAAGAGAGTGGGAGGCAATCCTACGAGCAGTACTTC. Protein: CASSQESGRQSYEQYF.

This clone was seen a handful of times. One end of the junction fails to match germline, which may point to a read error. The chain couples TRBV4-3 to TRBJ1-3, with TRBD1 as a possible D gene (6 bases). This CDR3 comprises 17 residues. Germline CDR1 is LGHNA and CDR2 is YSLEER. The CDR3 here is CASSQVKKDRVVGLYGF. In DNA form, the CDR3 reads TGCGCCAGCAGCCAAGTAAAGAAGGACAGAGTAGTAGGGTTGTACGGTTTT.

CDR3 protein: CASSQDREGNNEKLFF. CDR3 nucleotides: TGCGCCAGCAGCCAAGATCGGGAGGGAAATAATGAAAAACTGTTTTTT. The chain uses TRBV4-3 and TRBJ1-4; D gene uncertain. Trimming stripped 0 bases from V and 4 bases from J, with 12 bases between. The CDR3 contains 16 residues. Germline lookup yields CDR1 LGHNA and CDR2 YSLEER.

This clone turned up a few times. V and J are TRBV7-8 and TRBJ1-1; TRBD1 agrees at 7 bases. The J segment lost 3 bases and the V segment lost 4 bases, leaving 8 bases of the junction unmatched. CDR1 is SGHVS and CDR2 is FQNEAQ in the germline V gene. The CDR3 has 15 residues. CDR3 in DNA: TGTGCCAGCAGCTATGAGGGGGCGGGCTACACTGAAGCTTTCTTT. It specifies CASSYEGAGYTEAFF.

The chain carries TRBV9 and TRBJ2-3, with TRBD2 matching 14 bases. The length of the CDR3 is 17 residues. Germline CDR1 and CDR2: SGDLS and YYNGEE. J gave up 4 bases and V 4 bases, and 8 bases lay outside the gene matches. Here the CDR3 reads CASSQRGLAGEADTQYF. CDR3 sequence (DNA): TGTGCCAGCAGCCAGAGGGGACTAGCGGGGGAAGCAGATACGCAGTATTTT.

The rearrangement joins TRBV6-5 to TRBJ1-1; 7 positions match TRBD1. CDR3 length: 15 amino acids. Germline V lookup: CDR1 MNHEY, CDR2 SVGAGI. V lost 2 bases to trimming and J lost 0 bases; unmatched junction nucleotides: 3. CDR3 sequence (DNA): TGTGCCAGCAGTTACCGCGGACAGGTGAACACTGAAGCTTTCTTT. Residues: CASSYRGQVNTEAFF.

This rearrangement joins TRBV7-2 to TRBJ2-2, with TRBD1 matching over 8 bases. V lost 5 bases, J lost 4 bases, and 6 bases stayed unmatched. Germline values: CDR1 SGHTA, CDR2 FQGNSA. The CDR3 extends over 15 amino acids. The CDR3 is CASSPRTGITGELFF. Written as DNA, the CDR3 is TGTGCCAGCAGCCCAAGGACAGGGATCACCGGGGAGCTGTTTTTT.

This chain connects TRBV19 to TRBJ1-4; maybe TRBD1 (5 bases). The CDR3 totals 13 residues. From germline, CDR1 is LNHDA and CDR2 SQIVND (reference sequence). V was clipped by 2 bases and J by 5 bases, with 6 bases between them. CDR3 bases: TGTGCCAGTAGTATAAGACAGAATGAAAAACTGTTTTTT. Protein sequence: CASSIRQNEKLFF.

The V gene is TRBV13, the J gene TRBJ2-5; TRBD2 might be the D (5 bases). Trimming stripped 5 bases from V and 11 bases from J, with 15 bases between. The CDR3 covers 12 residues. Germline CDR1 PRHDT, CDR2 FYEKMQ (reference sequence). CDR3 sequence reads: CASSPPWGEQYF. The CDR3 coding sequence is TGTGCCAGCAGCCCCCCCTGGGGAGAGCAGTACTTC.

This clone appeared a few times. The chain uses TRBV15 and TRBJ2-3; D perhaps matches TRBD2 (5 bases). This CDR3 spans 15 amino acids. The V gene lost 0 bases and the J gene lost 1 base, with 8 bases spanning the gap. Germline assignment: CDR1 LNHNV and CDR2 YYDKDF (reference sequence). CDR3 in DNA: TGTGCCACCAGCAGAGATCTGAGGGGCACAGATACGCAGTATTTT. It encodes CATSRDLRGTDTQYF.

The rearrangement uses TRBV5-1 and TRBJ1-1; 10 nucleotides align to TRBD1. V trimming: 0 bases; J trimming: 1 base; junction bases outside the gene matches: 3. The CDR3 is made up of 16 amino acids. CDR1 SGHRS and CDR2 YFSETQ come from the germline V gene. The CDR3 coding sequence is TGCGCCAGCAGCTTGGCGACAGGGGGCGGGAACACTGAAGCTTTCTTT. This translates into CASSLATGGGNTEAFF.

This clone was seen only once. The V gene is TRBV18, the J gene TRBJ1-1; 7 positions agree with TRBD1. J was trimmed by 4 bases and V by 3 bases; bases with no gene match: 11. The CDR3 consists of 16 residues. In germline, CDR1 is KGHSH, CDR2 LQKENI. CDR3 protein: CASSPVEGAGGTEAFF. The CDR3 DNA reads as TGTGCCAGCTCACCTGTGGAGGGGGCTGGGGGCACTGAAGCTTTCTTT.